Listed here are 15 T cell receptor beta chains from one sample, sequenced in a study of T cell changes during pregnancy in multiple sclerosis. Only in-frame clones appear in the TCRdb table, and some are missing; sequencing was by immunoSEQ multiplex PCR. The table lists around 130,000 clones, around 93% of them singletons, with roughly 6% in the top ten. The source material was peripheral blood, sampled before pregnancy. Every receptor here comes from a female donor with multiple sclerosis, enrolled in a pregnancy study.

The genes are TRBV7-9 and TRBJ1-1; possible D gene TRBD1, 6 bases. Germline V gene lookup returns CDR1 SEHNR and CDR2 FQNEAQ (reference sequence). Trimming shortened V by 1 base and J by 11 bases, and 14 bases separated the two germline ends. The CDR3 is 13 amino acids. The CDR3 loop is CASSLEGGMRAFF. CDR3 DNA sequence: TGTGCCAGCAGCTTAGAGGGGGGGATGAGGGCTTTCTTT.

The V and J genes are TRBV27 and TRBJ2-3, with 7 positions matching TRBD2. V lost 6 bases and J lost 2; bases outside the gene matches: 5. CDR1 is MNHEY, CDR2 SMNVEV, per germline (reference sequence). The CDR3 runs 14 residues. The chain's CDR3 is CASRASGNTDTQYF. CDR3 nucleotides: TGTGCCAGCAGGGCTAGCGGAAACACAGATACGCAGTATTTT.

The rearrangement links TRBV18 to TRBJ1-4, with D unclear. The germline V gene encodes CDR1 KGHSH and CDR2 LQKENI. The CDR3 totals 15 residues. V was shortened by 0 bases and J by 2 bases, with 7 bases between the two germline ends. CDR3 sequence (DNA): TGTGCCAGCTCACCACCTTACCAGACTAATGAAAAACTGTTTTTT. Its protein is CASSPPYQTNEKLFF.

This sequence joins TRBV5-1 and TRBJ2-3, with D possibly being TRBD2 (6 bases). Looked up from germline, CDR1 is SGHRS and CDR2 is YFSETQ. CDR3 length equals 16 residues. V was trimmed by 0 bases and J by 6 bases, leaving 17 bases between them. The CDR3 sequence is CASSLGIAREADTQYF. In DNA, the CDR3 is TGCGCCAGCAGCTTGGGAATAGCTAGGGAGGCGGATACGCAGTATTTT. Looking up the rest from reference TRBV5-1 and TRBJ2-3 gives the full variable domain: KAGVTQTPRYLIKTRGQQVTLSCSPISGHRSVSWYQQTPGQGLQFLFEYFSETQRNKGNFPGRFSGRQFSNSRSEMNVSTLELGDSALYLCASSLGIAREADTQYFGPGTRLTVL.

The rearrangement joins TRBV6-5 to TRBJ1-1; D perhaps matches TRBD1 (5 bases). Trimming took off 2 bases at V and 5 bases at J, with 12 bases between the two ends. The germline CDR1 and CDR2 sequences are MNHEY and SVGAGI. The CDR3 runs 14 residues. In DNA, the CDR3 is TGTGCCAGCAGTTACACTGGGGGGGAGACTGAAGCTTTCTTT. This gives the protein CASSYTGGETEAFF.

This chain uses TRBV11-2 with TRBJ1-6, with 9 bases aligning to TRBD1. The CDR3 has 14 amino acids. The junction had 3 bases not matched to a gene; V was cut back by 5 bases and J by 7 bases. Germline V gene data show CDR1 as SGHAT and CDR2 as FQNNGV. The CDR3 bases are TGTGCCAGCAGCCTGGACAGGGGAAATTCACCCCTCCACTTT. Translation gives CASSLDRGNSPLHF.

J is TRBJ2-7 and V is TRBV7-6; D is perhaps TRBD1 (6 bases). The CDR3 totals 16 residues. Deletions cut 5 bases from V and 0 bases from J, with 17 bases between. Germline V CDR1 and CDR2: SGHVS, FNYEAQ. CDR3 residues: CASSMRVQGHSYEQYF. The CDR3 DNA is TGTGCCAGCAGCATGCGTGTACAGGGCCACTCCTACGAGCAGTACTTC.

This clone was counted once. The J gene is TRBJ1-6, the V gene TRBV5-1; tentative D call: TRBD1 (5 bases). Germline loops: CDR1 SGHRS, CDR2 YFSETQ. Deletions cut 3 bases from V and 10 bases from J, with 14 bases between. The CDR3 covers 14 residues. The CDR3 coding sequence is TGCGCCAGCAGCTCGGGGGACCGAAGCTCACCCCTCCACTTT. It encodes CASSSGDRSSPLHF.

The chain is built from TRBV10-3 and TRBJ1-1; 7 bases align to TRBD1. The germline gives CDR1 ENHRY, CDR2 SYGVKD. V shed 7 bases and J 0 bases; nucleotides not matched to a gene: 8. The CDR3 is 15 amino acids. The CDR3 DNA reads TGTGCCATCAAGGGGGCAGGGAGCATGAACACTGAAGCTTTCTTT. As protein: CAIKGAGSMNTEAFF.

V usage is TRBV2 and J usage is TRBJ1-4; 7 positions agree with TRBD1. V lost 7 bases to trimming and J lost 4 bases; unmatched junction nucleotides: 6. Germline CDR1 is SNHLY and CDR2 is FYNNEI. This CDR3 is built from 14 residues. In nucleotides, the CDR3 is TGTGCCAGCACGTCGGACAGGTTTAATGAAAAACTGTTTTTT. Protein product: CASTSDRFNEKLFF.

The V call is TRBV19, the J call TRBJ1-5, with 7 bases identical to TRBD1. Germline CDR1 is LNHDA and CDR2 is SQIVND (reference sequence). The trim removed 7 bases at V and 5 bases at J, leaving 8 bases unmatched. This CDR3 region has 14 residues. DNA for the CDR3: TGTGCCAGTATGGGACAGTCAATCTATCAGCCCCAGCATTTT. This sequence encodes CASMGQSIYQPQHF.

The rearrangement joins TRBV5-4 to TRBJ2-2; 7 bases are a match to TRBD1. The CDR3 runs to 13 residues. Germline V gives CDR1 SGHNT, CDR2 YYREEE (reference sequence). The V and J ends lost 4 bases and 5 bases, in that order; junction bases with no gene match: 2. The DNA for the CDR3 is TGTGCCAGCAGCCTACAGGGGACCGGGGAGCTGTTTTTT. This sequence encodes CASSLQGTGELFF. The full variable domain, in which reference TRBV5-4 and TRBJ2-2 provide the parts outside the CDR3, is ETGVTQSPTHLIKTRGQQVTLRCSSQSGHNTVSWYQQALGQGPQFIFQYYREEENGRGNFPPRFSGLQFPNYSSELNVNALELDDSALYLCASSLQGTGELFFGEGSRLTVL.

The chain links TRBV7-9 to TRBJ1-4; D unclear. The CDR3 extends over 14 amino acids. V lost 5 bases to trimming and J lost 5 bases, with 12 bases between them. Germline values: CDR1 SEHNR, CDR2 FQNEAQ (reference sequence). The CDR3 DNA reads TGTGCCAGCAGCCTCCTCGGGAAGAATGAAAAACTGTTTTTT. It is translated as CASSLLGKNEKLFF.

This CDR3 is CASREQTYEQYF. The CDR3 coding sequence is TGCGCCAGCAGGGAACAGACCTACGAGCAGTACTTC. This sequence joins TRBV5-1 and TRBJ2-7; D uncertain. The CDR3 extends over 12 amino acids. The V end was cut by 5 bases, the J end by 2 bases, with 8 bases between. The germline gives CDR1 SGHRS, CDR2 YFSETQ.

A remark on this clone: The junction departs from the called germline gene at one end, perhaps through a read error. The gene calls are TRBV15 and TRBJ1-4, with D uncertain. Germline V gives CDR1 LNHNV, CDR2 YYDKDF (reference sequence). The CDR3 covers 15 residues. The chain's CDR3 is CATRREVDFNEKLFF. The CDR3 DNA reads TGTGCCACCCGCAGAGAAGTGGACTTTAATGAAAAACTGTTTTTT.